Included here is one T cell receptor beta chain sequence, with context. This sample was included in a study of blood T cell repertoires in COVID-19. At the level of the study: PBMCs, B-cell-depleted T cells, or T cells provided the cDNA or gDNA that made up the material.

V was cut by 2 bases and J by 0 bases, with 7 bases left in between. The germline gives CDR1 MDHEN, CDR2 SYDVKM. The CDR3 totals 15 residues. Assay used: immunoSEQ multiplex PCR; TCRdb lists only in-frame clones, some missing. Of hundreds of thousands of clones in the sample, roughly nine tenths were seen once. Enrollment of patients from Seattle took place during active infection, with longitudinal follow-up. The sequenced sample consisted of peripheral blood. The receptor was derived from a young woman with COVID-19, enrolled during active disease. The V gene is TRBV28, the J gene TRBJ1-4; D gene uncertain. The CDR3 region is CASSLGGATNEKLFF. The CDR3, as DNA: TGTGCCAGCAGTTTAGGAGGTGCAACTAATGAAAAACTGTTTTTT.